This T cell receptor (beta chain) was identified in a study of blood T cells in healthy people across ages (dated by TCRdb to the mid-2010s). Regarding the research as a whole: In model experiments, roughly one uniquely barcoded TCR beta cDNA molecule per two T cells was captured by template switching. To track age-related changes in TCR beta repertoire diversity, the study relied on deep sequencing normalized with unique cDNA molecular identifiers. Donors were grouped into four age groups: young (average roughly 17 years), middle-aged (roughly 40), aged (about 60) and long-lived (just over 80). To avoid experimental bias, donors of different ages were distributed randomly across sequencing lanes. Using the same blood draw, the study looked at two additional independent replicas of 1 million unique cDNA reads for two donors, one aged 18 to 30 and the other aged 80 or older. Broad study findings and their caveats: Observed TCR beta diversity per million T cells fell roughly linearly with age, and a significant reduction was already apparent by age around 40. Bulk unsorted PBMC profiling prevented conclusive comparison of naive and antigen-experienced compartments. The long-lived group showed more naive CD4+ T cells, fewer expanded clones and increased TCR diversity than the aged group, suggesting age selection. Estimates of total diversity based on one million sequenced T cells were considered lower bounds and underestimates. Because the CMV infection status of the donors was unknown, age-related changes in expanded clonotypes may potentially have been confounded. There was a strong correlation between observed TCR beta diversity and the percentage of naive T cells measured by flow cytometry.

Systemically healthy Caucasian individuals from Russia, approximately 39 in total and aged about 6 to 90 years, were included as donors. About 10 milliliters of peripheral blood were drawn from each donor into EDTA-treated Vacutainer tubes. Ficoll-Paque density-gradient centrifugation was used to isolate PBMCs, with at least 6 million obtained per sample. Total RNA, at least 6 micrograms per sample, was extracted from PBMCs with Trizol reagent. Naive CD45RAhigh/CD27high T cell percentages were measured by flow cytometry on a PBMC aliquot from every donor. CDR3 length: 15 amino acids, cysteine to phenylalanine. Kept here is only the CDR3 DNA, which spans 45 bases and is read in frame from base 1. According to the germline V gene, CDR1 reads SGDLS and CDR2 reads YYNGEE. This clonotype turned up a few times. This clone's antigen is unknown. Base-call qualities are not available, and no considerably larger clone is one nucleotide away.

Libraries were prepared through 5' RACE. The sample was run on an Illumina HiSeq 2500. A second PCR of about 6 to 12 cycles was run with a J-beta primer mix and a sample-barcoded 5' primer. Each TCR beta cDNA molecule received a unique molecular identifier from a template-switch 5' adaptor carrying 12 random nucleotides. Each sample yielded at least 3 million CDR3-containing paired-end reads. The Mint cDNA synthesis kit, primed by a TRBC-specific oligonucleotide, was used to synthesize first-strand cDNA from all RNA. Following uracil-DNA glycosylase treatment, a first 18-cycle PCR with universal primers M1SS and BC2_uni_R was performed on all cDNA. The study's own analysis went as follows. Normalization of each sample was performed by random selection of 1 million high-quality reads, each carrying a distinct molecular identifier. Instead of being binned into consensus sequences, reads that shared molecular identifiers were thrown out. MiTCR, run with a Q25 quality threshold and the strictest error-elimination algorithm, handled CDR3 identification, clonotype clustering and error correction. Lower-bound total TCR beta diversity was estimated with a nonparametric unseen species model using Euler transformation. TCRdb itself trimmed the public reads at Q25 with fastp, ran MiXCR and retained productive beta chains. Duplicate CDR3 protein sequences are folded into a single record with the most common DNA and genes. TCRdb, not the original authors, processed these V and J calls. Across this sample there are about 970,000 distinct CDR3 sequences, with roughly 51% seen only once. The ten largest clones add up to around a fifth of the sample.

This TCR derives from a woman aged 60-70 years in good health. What was sequenced was blood. The rearranged segments are TRBV9 and TRBJ2-7; the D gene is perhaps TRBD1, from 5 matching bases. The J call is doubtful: the DNA matches TRBJ2-5 better. The nucleotides read TGTGCCAGCAGCGGGATCAGGGCGGATAGGGGGACCCAGTACTTC. The resulting protein is CASSGIRADRGTQYF.